This T cell receptor beta chain comes out of a study of regulatory T cells in long-lasting Graves disease. Study at large: Antithyroid drug use was under 3 months in newly diagnosed Graves' patients.

CDR3 length: 12 residues. The germline V gene encodes CDR1 ENHRY and CDR2 SYGVKD. Trimming took 2 bases from V and 6 from J, leaving 5 bases between them. Library construction for TCR beta used iRepertoire HTBI primers and Arm-PCR of CDR3 regions. TCRdb used MiXCR to reprocess the multiplex PCR reads, holding one entry per CDR3 protein. Among more than 400,000 distinct CDR3 sequences listed, 16% were seen once. This clonotype was seen a handful of times. Time point given: newly diagnosed GD, antithyroid drugs for less than 3 months. There was RNA extracted from PBMCs, and the TCR library was made from it. The same sample was also studied in work on T cells in Graves' hyperthyroidism and ophthalmopathy.

V usage is TRBV10-3 and J usage is TRBJ2-1; tentative D call: TRBD1 (5 bases). The receptor's source is a man in his forties with Graves disease. The sample was peripheral blood mononuclear cells (PBMCs), taken at new diagnosis, from a patient treated with antithyroid drugs. The DNA for the CDR3 is TGTGCCATCAGTGAGGGGGCCAATGAGCAGTTCTTC. It is translated as CAISEGANEQFF.